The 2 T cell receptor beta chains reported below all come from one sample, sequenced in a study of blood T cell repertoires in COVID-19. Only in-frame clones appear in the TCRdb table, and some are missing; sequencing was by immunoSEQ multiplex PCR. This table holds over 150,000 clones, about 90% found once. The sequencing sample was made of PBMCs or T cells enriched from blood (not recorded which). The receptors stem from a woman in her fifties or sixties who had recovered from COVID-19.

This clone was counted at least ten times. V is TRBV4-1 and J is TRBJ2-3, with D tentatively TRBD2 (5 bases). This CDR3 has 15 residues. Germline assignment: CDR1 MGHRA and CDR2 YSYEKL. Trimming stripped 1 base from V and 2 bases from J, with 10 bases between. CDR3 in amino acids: CASSQGYGDTDTQYF. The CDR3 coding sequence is TGCGCCAGCAGCCAAGGGTACGGGGACACAGATACGCAGTATTTT.

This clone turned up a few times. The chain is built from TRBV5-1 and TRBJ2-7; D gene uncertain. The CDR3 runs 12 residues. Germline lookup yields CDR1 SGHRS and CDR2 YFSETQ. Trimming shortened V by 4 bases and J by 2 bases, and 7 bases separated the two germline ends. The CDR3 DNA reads TGCGCCAGCAGCCCAACTACCTACGAGCAGTACTTC. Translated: CASSPTTYEQYF.